This T cell receptor beta chain was found in a study of cytomegalovirus exposure and HLA in healthy donors (dated by TCRdb to 2015 to 2018). In the study overall: In an earlier analysis of roughly 500 of the donors, 250 to 300 Gb of sequence data and 90 million to 120 million unique TCR beta sequences from about 179 million T cells were reported. Roughly 300 gigabases of sequencing data and 91 million or so unique TCR sequences made up an early release that covered nearly 650 HLA-typed donors. Of the 300 to 400 genotyped donors, over 70% fell in the genetic ancestry cluster associated with self-reported Caucasian donors. The study was designed to test whether signatures of past pathogen exposure could be identified by cataloging public T cell receptors. The T cell repertoires of some 700 subjects were profiled by immunosequencing and related to cytomegalovirus serostatus. Along with the approximately 700-subject first cohort, a separate validation cohort of over a hundred different subjects was used. To predict cytomegalovirus infection status, the study brought together high-throughput TCR immunosequencing, statistical association of individual TCRs with disease status, and machine learning. A later analysis re-analyzed previously published TCR beta repertoires from roughly 630 donors and added high-resolution HLA genotyping to study TCR occurrence patterns. Rather than using new phenotypic data, the later analysis identified candidate immune exposures from TCR beta sequences and from how often those sequences occurred across donors. An earlier analysis of 587 of the donors used high-throughput TCR beta sequencing to judge whether each TCR beta V gene segment behaved as functional or pseudogenic. Donor age, sex, ethnicity and CMV serostatus were compiled alongside the repertoire data. In a later genetic analysis, genome-wide SNP genotypes for about 55% of the roughly 670 donors were used, and that subset was treated as a discovery cohort. All discovery cohort repertoires had been generated using a single sequencing platform. Both class I and class II loci were covered by HLA typing, at four-digit resolution. The number of donors typed differed by locus, with about 629-640 for A, B, C, DRB1 and DQB1, around 560 for DQA1, approximately 580 for DPA1, and roughly 450 for DPB1. Four or five DR-DQ haplotypes were handled as single units for association and clustering because linkage in the cohort was strong. Among around 400 genotyped donors of the cohort, an average of 235,054 unique TCR beta nucleotide sequences were sequenced per donor, roughly 18% of them non-productive. Paper-wide results and their limitations: According to a later genetic analysis, donors in an Asian-associated ancestry cluster had fewer N-insertions in productive TCRs than the approximately 710-donor mean. In both the original and validation cohorts, the classifier was reported to diagnose cytomegalovirus status with high specificity and sensitivity. Most TCR sequences were observed very rarely across donors, whereas some public TCRs were present in many individuals. In an earlier analysis of 587 of the donors, most TCR beta V segments appeared in productive rearrangements about 87% or about 30% of the time, broadly matching IMGT annotations. Because counts were too low, roughly 17 rarely observed V segments, including chromosome 9 orphons, were left out of the earlier analysis of about 500 of the donors. In vitro tests confirmed that a few of the cytomegalovirus-associated TCR beta chains recognize cytomegalovirus antigens. A further reported finding was that TCR beta sequences accurately predicted the HLA-A and HLA-B alleles for most subjects in the first cohort. A cluster of highly shared sequence variants was judged likely to represent a technical artifact of the sequencing pipeline. Linkage disequilibrium might explain the correlated functional status among segregating V segments, but an unknown experimental factor could not be excluded. It was suggested by the authors that the approach could potentially be generalized to other disease states and immunological phenotypes. This cohort had only TCR beta chains sequenced, and the lack of alpha or paired-chain data limited which features could be detected. A later analysis reported that several top co-occurrence clusters appeared linked to parvovirus B19, influenza, CMV and Epstein-Barr virus. Presence/absence analyses assumed roughly uniform sequencing depth across donors, an assumption that may not hold. According to a later analysis, most CMV-associated TCR beta chains appeared to be HLA-restricted, and the HLA associations seemed to be driven largely by CMV exposure. Strong co-occurrence of HLA alleles, especially DR and DQ, made assigning TCR associations to individual alleles difficult. Some IMGT-functional V segments, including TRBV6-2 and TRBV6-3, could not be told apart with the 87-base-pair reads, so those segments were excluded. A later analysis found that TCR association rates varied across HLA loci, with DRB1 alleles showing the most associated TCRs and HLA-C alleles the fewest. The only immune exposure information available for the cohort was CMV serostatus. A total of around 150 TCR beta chains were listed by the study as associated with cytomegalovirus. In a later analysis, HLA-associated TCR beta chains were found to be more clonally expanded and to have lower generation probabilities than equally common non-associated chains. At a false discovery rate of 0.05, a later analysis linked 16,951 TCR beta sequences to specific HLA alleles. Because some donors lacked HLA typing at each locus, the association tests relied only on the typed subset. V-gene and J-gene trimming of TCR beta chains was associated with a missense DCLRE1C variant in a later genetic analysis, and the association was replicated in an independent cohort.

The cohort consisted of some 670 healthy bone marrow donors. All cohort members were sampled while nominally healthy, although unrecorded immune exposures were likely present. The donor tested CMV seropositive and was one of the 289 seropositive cohort members. Each donor provided a peripheral blood sample, and peripheral blood mononuclear cells were used for TCR beta sequencing. The Qiagen DNeasy Blood Extraction Kit was used to extract genomic DNA from the blood cell samples. With respect to this clone: Its recognized antigen is unknown. Per-base quality was not reported, and no clone a single base away is much larger than it.

Receptor amplification or capture employed the immunoSEQ multiplex PCR assay. For the multiplex PCR, a mixture combining 60 forward primers for TCR Vbeta segments and 13 reverse primers for TCR Jbeta segments was used. The CDR3 region of rearranged TCR beta genes was amplified from genomic DNA by a multiplex PCR assay. Amplified TCR beta libraries were sequenced as 87-base-pair reads on the Illumina HiSeq System. In the original analysis: In a later analysis, 80 million or so unique TCR beta chains were counted across the roughly 610 repertoires, and roughly 9.9 million of these chains were shared by at least two donors. A nearest-neighbor algorithm error-corrected the raw reads and collapsed the reads into unique sequences, merging closely related sequences to remove PCR and sequencing errors. V, D and J gene segments were assigned by aligning CDR3 sequences to IMGT reference sequences. For a sequence to be retained, at least a six-nucleotide match to both a V gene segment and a J gene segment was required. A rearrangement was called productive if the CDR3 had no stop codons and remained in frame with V and J, and every other rearrangement was called non-productive. CDR3 was defined according to IMGT convention as the region running from the second conserved V-encoded cysteine to the conserved J-encoded phenylalanine. The earlier analysis of some 580 of the donors excluded any sequence lacking an unambiguous match to a single V gene segment. In an earlier analysis of several hundred of the donors, a V segment was called functional when productive rearrangements were above 56.7%, and segregating when the standard deviation between donors exceeded 5%. A statistical classification framework was built to diagnose cytomegalovirus status from the catalog of TCR beta chain sequences. In a later analysis, V and J genes were assigned by comparing TCR nucleotide sequences against IMGT/GENE-DB human TR gene sequences. In a later analysis, CDR3 sequences and most-parsimonious VDJ recombination scenarios were assigned using the TCRdist pipeline. In a later analysis, every TCR beta chain was defined by the combination of its CDR3 amino acid sequence and its V-gene family, and reads without a unique V-gene family were dropped. As a way to deal with suspected cross-contamination and a sequencing artifact, a later analysis dropped approximately 590 nucleotide sequences that were highly shared and had low generation probability. For each public chain, a later analysis derived a clonal expansion index from normalized ranks of inferred template counts within each repertoire. Generation probabilities in a later analysis came from a VDJ recombination model fitted to out-of-frame rearrangements, and those results were checked against IGoR. Hypergeometric tests were used in a later analysis to score TCR-TCR, TCR-HLA and TCR-CMV co-occurrence, with a repertoire-size bias correction applied to the TCR pairs. To estimate false discovery rates, a later analysis permuted the HLA or CMV assignments 20 times. In a later analysis, co-occurring TCRs were grouped using DBSCAN, and TCRdist sequence similarity was added for clustering within HLA-allele-positive subsets. Repertoires with fewer than 30,000 or more than 120,000 public chains were left out of co-occurrence clustering, as were about 5 repertoires with anomalous nucleotide sharing. What TCRdb holds here is the immuneACCESS table cut down to in-frame rearrangements. Part of the clones is not present; checked against another copy, under half of the missing clones reflect an unresolved V gene, and the others are unexplained. D and trimming come from the DNA, and the V and J calls and clone size come from that table. The sample records around 150,000 clones, more than 75% of which are singletons. The ten top clones hold about 8.1% of the sample.

Relative to germline, V is 5 bases shorter and J is 3 bases shorter, with 14 bases between their ends. Taken from cysteine to phenylalanine, the CDR3 has 13 residues. Solely the CDR3 DNA is kept, with 39 bases framed from the first base. The germline V gene (reference sequence) specifies GTSNPN as CDR1 and SVGIG as CDR2. The clonotype originates from a woman between 45 and 60 years old in good health and CMV-seropositive. Sequencing input: PBMCs. This sequence uses TRBV30 and TRBJ2-7, with TRBD2 perhaps the D gene, on 5 matching bases. The DNA reads TGTGCCTGGGGAGCTGGGAGACACTACGAGCAGTACTTC. It specifies CAWGAGRHYEQYF.